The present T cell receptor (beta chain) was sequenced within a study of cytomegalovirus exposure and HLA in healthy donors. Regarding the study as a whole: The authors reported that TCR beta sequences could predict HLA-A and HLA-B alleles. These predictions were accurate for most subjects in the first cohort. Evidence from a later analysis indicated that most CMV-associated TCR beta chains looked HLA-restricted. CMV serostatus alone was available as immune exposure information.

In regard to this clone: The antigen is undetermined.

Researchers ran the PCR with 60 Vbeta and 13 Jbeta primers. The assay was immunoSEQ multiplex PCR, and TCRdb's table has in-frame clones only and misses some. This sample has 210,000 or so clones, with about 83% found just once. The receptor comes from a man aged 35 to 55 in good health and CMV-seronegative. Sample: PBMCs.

Here the CDR3 DNA reads TGTGCCAGCAGCCCCGGGACAGGGGGCCTCGGGGAGCTGTTTTTT. This sequence encodes CASSPGTGGLGELFF. The rearrangement links TRBV5-6 to TRBJ2-2, with 12 bases identical to TRBD1. The CDR3 covers 15 residues. V was clipped by 4 bases and J by 7 bases; unmatched bases: 5. Germline V CDR1 and CDR2: SGHDT, YYEEEE.